A selection of T cell receptor beta chains follows, all from one sample in a study of cytomegalovirus exposure and HLA in healthy donors. The table came from immunoSEQ multiplex PCR; TCRdb's copy has only in-frame clones and leaves some out. The sample contains about 80,000 clones, approximately 75% of which appear only once. Sequencing was done on a sample of PBMCs. The origin of the receptors is a woman aged 35 to 49 in good health and CMV-seronegative. Both conserved end residues are part of each CDR3. D genes are given only for firm matches. A clone size is listed for some rows: how often the clone was seen (once, few, many), or a class if it is expanded.

D gene	V gene	J gene	clone size	CDR3 DNA	CDR3 protein
-	TRBV7-9	TRBJ2-1	-	TGTGCCAGCAGCTTGGTGTTGAGCTCCTACAATGAGCAGTTCTTC	CASSLVLSSYNEQFF
-	TRBV14	TRBJ2-2	-	TGTGCCAGCAGCCAAGTAGGGGTTTCCGGGGAGCTGTTTTTT	CASSQVGVSGELFF
TRBD2	TRBV5-1	TRBJ2-3	-	TGCGCCAGCAGCTTAGCGGGACCTCGCACAGATACGCAGTATTTT	CASSLAGPRTDTQYF
-	TRBV7-2	TRBJ1-5	-	TGTGCCAGCAGCTTATCCGCAGGGAGCAATCAGCCCCAGCATTTT	CASSLSAGSNQPQHF
TRBD2	TRBV19	TRBJ2-5	-	TGTGCCAGTAGTGGGCGGACTAGCGGGGGGGCGGAGACCCAGTACTTC	CASSGRTSGGAETQYF
TRBD1	TRBV7-9	TRBJ2-7	-	TGTGCCAGCAGCCGGACAGGGGTGGGGGCCTCCGAGCAGTACTTC	CASSRTGVGASEQYF
-	TRBV19	TRBJ2-1	-	TGTGCCAGTACCACAGACGGGCAGTTCTTC	CASTTDGQFF
-	TRBV18	TRBJ2-2	once	TGTGCCAGCTCTCACACCCCTGTCGAGAACACCGGGGAGCTGTTTTTT	CASSHTPVENTGELFF
-	TRBV11-2	TRBJ2-1	few	TGTGCCAGCAGCCTATTAGTTTCGATTAATGAGCAGTTCTTC	CASSLLVSINEQFF
-	TRBV23-1	TRBJ2-7	once	TGCGCCAGCAGGACAGCAGCCTACGAGCAGTACTTC	CASRTAAYEQYF
TRBD2	TRBV11-2	TRBJ2-7	-	TGTGCCAGCAGACCTCTAGCGGGAGAGTTCTACGAGCAGTACTTC	CASRPLAGEFYEQYF
TRBD2	TRBV7-3	TRBJ2-5	few	TGTGCCAGCAGCCCAAGAGGTGCGGGGGGGTTACAAGAGACCCAGTACTTC	CASSPRGAGGLQETQYF
TRBD1	TRBV7-3	TRBJ1-2	few	TGTGCCAGCAACTCGGGACAGCATAATGGCTACACCTTC	CASNSGQHNGYTF
-	TRBV6-5	TRBJ2-7	once	TGTGTATCCGGGTCCCCCTACGAGCAGTACTTC	CVSGSPYEQYF
-	TRBV7-8	TRBJ2-7	-	TGTGCCAGCAGCTTAGGGGCTCCCTCCTACGAGCAGTACTTC	CASSLGAPSYEQYF
-	TRBV6-6	TRBJ2-1	-	TGTGCCAGCACCCCTAGAGCTGCAAACTCCTACAATGAGCAGTTCTTC	CASTPRAANSYNEQFF
TRBD2	TRBV5-8	TRBJ2-7	-	TGTGCCAGCAGCTTGGAGGCTAGCGGGAGGGCCTACGAGCAGTACTTC	CASSLEASGRAYEQYF
-	TRBV7-9	TRBJ2-3	-	TGTGCCAGCAGCTTAACCCCGGGGGATACGCAGTATTTT	CASSLTPGDTQYF
-	TRBV27	TRBJ2-2	-	TGTGCCAGCAGTTTCTTTGTTGCCGGGGAGCTGTTTTTT	CASSFFVAGELFF
-	TRBV27	TRBJ1-2	-	TGTGCCAGCAGTTGGGACAAAAACTATGGCTACACCTTC	CASSWDKNYGYTF
-	TRBV28	TRBJ1-5	-	TGTGCCAGCAGCCCTGGTTCGGGCAATCAGCCCCAGCATTTT	CASSPGSGNQPQHF
-	TRBV27	TRBJ1-1	-	TGTGCCAGCAGTCGCTGGGGCGGGAACACTGAAGCTTTCTTT	CASSRWGGNTEAFF
-	TRBV11-2	TRBJ2-3	-	TGTGCCAGCAGCCCGGGTTTATTGGGGCCGAGCACAGATACGCAGTATTTT	CASSPGLLGPSTDTQYF
TRBD2	TRBV10-3	TRBJ2-2	-	TGTGCCATCAGGACTAGCGGGAGTCGGGACACCGGGGAGCTGTTTTTT	CAIRTSGSRDTGELFF
TRBD1	TRBV5-4	TRBJ1-4	once	TGTGCCAGCAGCCGGGGGGGACAGGGGGCGAGTATTGGTGAAAAACTGTTTTTT	CASSRGGQGASIGEKLFF
TRBD2	TRBV7-2	TRBJ2-7	-	TGTGCCAGCAGCCAAAATCCGGGCGGGAGAGTCCTCCCCTACGAGCAGTACTTC	CASSQNPGGRVLPYEQYF
TRBD1	TRBV6-1	TRBJ1-5	-	TGTGCCAGCAGTGGGCGACAGGGGGTGAGCAATCAGCCCCAGCATTTT	CASSGRQGVSNQPQHF
-	TRBV5-1	TRBJ1-1	-	TGCGCCAGCAGCTTGGGACTTAACACTGAAGCTTTCTTT	CASSLGLNTEAFF
-	TRBV19	TRBJ1-1	-	TGTGCCAGTAGTATCGGGTGGGGCCCTAAGAGCGCTTTCTTT	CASSIGWGPKSAFF
-	TRBV4-1	TRBJ2-6	-	TGCGCCAGCAGCCAACCCCTTGCCTTTTCGAGGGTGGGTAACGTCCTGACTTTC	CASSQPLAFSRVGNVLTF
TRBD2	TRBV28	TRBJ2-1	-	TGTGCCAGCAGTACCTCAAGACTAGCGGGGGTTAATGAGCAGTTCTTC	CASSTSRLAGVNEQFF
TRBD1	TRBV9	TRBJ2-6	-	TGTGCCAGCAGCGGGCGACAGGACAGGGGGCCCCCTTGGGGCTCTGGGGCCAACGTCCTGACTTTC	CASSGRQDRGPPWGSGANVLTF
TRBD2	TRBV11-2	TRBJ2-5	-	TGTGCCAGCAGCTTAACGACTAGCGGGAAAGAGACCCAGTACTTC	CASSLTTSGKETQYF
-	TRBV2	TRBJ2-3	-	TGTGCCAGCACCCTCGGAGGATCGAGCTTAGATACGCAGTATTTT	CASTLGGSSLDTQYF
TRBD1	TRBV6-6	TRBJ1-2	-	TGTGCCAGCAGTTACCCGGACAGGGTTAATGGCTACACCTTC	CASSYPDRVNGYTF
TRBD2	TRBV7-3	TRBJ2-5	-	TGTGCCAGCAGCCTTGGGAGGGATGGTGAGACCCAGTACTTC	CASSLGRDGETQYF
-	TRBV4-2	TRBJ1-3	-	TGTGCCAGCAGCCAAGGGCAGGGGATCAGTTCCTCTGGAAACACCATATATTTT	CASSQGQGISSSGNTIYF
TRBD1	TRBV5-1	TRBJ2-1	once	TGCGCCAGCAGCTTGTTGGGACAGGGATCGAATGAGCAGTTCTTC	CASSLLGQGSNEQFF
TRBD1	TRBV9	TRBJ1-4	-	TGTGCCAGCAGCGCAAAACCGGGACAGGCAAATGAAAAACTGTTTTTT	CASSAKPGQANEKLFF
-	TRBV30	TRBJ1-1	-	TGTGCCTGGGGGGGCCAGGGGAACACTGAAGCTTTCTTT	CAWGGQGNTEAFF
TRBD2	TRBV11-3	TRBJ2-1	-	TGTGCCAGCAGCTTAGGGGCTAGCGGGGGCGATGAGCAGTTCTTC	CASSLGASGGDEQFF
-	TRBV19	TRBJ1-2	-	TGTGCCAGTATGGGGCCGTCCCTGCTGTATGGCTACACCTTC	CASMGPSLLYGYTF
TRBD2	TRBV15	TRBJ2-7	few	TGTGCCACCAGCAGGACATCGGGACTAGCGGGTTTCGCTTTGGACGAGCAGTACTTC	CATSRTSGLAGFALDEQYF
TRBD2	TRBV19	TRBJ2-5	-	TGTGCCAGTAGTCCCCCGATAGCGGGGGACCGTAGGCTAGAGACCCAGTACTTC	CASSPPIAGDRRLETQYF
-	TRBV29-1	TRBJ1-2	few	TGCAGCGTTGCTAGCCGGGGCTATGGCTACACCTTC	CSVASRGYGYTF
TRBD1	TRBV10-3	TRBJ1-5	-	TGTGCCATCAGCAATCTCAGGGGGCGAAATCAGCCCCAGCATTTT	CAISNLRGRNQPQHF
TRBD2	TRBV7-9	TRBJ2-1	-	TGTGCCAGCAGCTCGCGGGAGGTAGCCTACAATGAGCAGTTCTTC	CASSSREVAYNEQFF
TRBD1	TRBV7-3	TRBJ1-2	-	TGTGCCAGCAGCTCTCGGACAGGGCTTGACTACACCTTC	CASSSRTGLDYTF
-	TRBV2	TRBJ1-1	-	TGTGCCAGCAGTATATGGGCAGGGCCAAGGGACACTGAAGCTTTCTTT	CASSIWAGPRDTEAFF
TRBD1	TRBV27	TRBJ1-5	once	TGTGCCAGCGGCTCCGGGACAGGGGGTAATCAGCCCCAGCATTTT	CASGSGTGGNQPQHF
-	TRBV27	TRBJ1-5	few	TGTGCCAGCAGTTTTAGGGGGGAGGGAGGTCCCCAGCATTTT	CASSFRGEGGPQHF
TRBD2	TRBV13	TRBJ2-1	-	TGTGCCAGCAGCTTAGCGTGGGCTAGCGGGAATAATGAGCAGTTCTTC	CASSLAWASGNNEQFF